The present entry profiles one TCR beta chain with its context. No antigen is known for it. The sample comes from a study of shared clonotypes between healthy human individuals. Study-level points and caveats: Rarefaction showed that sequencing of sorted subsets was incomplete (despite large depth).

Germline V gene lookup returns CDR1 SNHLY and CDR2 FYNNEI. Trimming pared 10 bases from V and 7 bases from J, leaving 17 bases between. CDR3 length equals 14 residues. The assay used deep level. Some clones are missing from TCRdb's copy, which holds only in-frame ones; the method was immunoSEQ multiplex PCR. The repertoire consists of about 2.4 million clones, with 90% to 95% occurring once and the leading ten covering 0.36%. The sample was naive CD4+ T cells from PBMCs. Noted subset: CD45RA+ positively selected. The origin of this receptor is a man between 18 and 35 years old in good health. Some clones in this sample may be carry-over from other donors' samples. This chain joins TRBV2 and TRBJ1-6, with D tentatively TRBD1 (6 bases). The CDR3 DNA reads TGTGCCACCAAGGGGGACGGGGGGAATTCACCCCTCCACTTT. Residues: CATKGDGGNSPLHF.